The clone carrying this T cell receptor (beta chain) was counted many times. The antigen is unknown. The data were taken from a study of response to subunit inactivated influenza vaccine. TCRdb processed the RT-PCR reads anew with MiXCR; each CDR3 protein has one entry. Of hundreds of thousands of distinct CDR3 sequences in the sample, 12% to 15% were seen once. Study-wide findings and caveats: There was a suggestion from the authors that each seasonal influenza vaccination recruits few new T cells.

This TCR came from a man between 50 and 59 years old who received an inactivated influenza vaccine. The material was PBMCs from blood, obtained around 15 days before vaccination.

CDR3 amino acids: CASRDGWSNQPQHF. The CDR3 coding sequence is TGTGCCAGCAGGGATGGATGGAGCAATCAGCCCCAGCATTTT. V gene TRBV9 combines with J gene TRBJ1-5; D ambiguous. Germline assignment: CDR1 SGDLS and CDR2 YYNGEE. Trimming stripped 5 bases from V and 1 base from J, with 10 bases between. This CDR3 is 14 amino acids long. Complete variable domain (other parts from reference TRBV9 and TRBJ1-5): DSGVTQTPKHLITATGQRVTLRCSPRSGDLSVYWYQQSLDQGLQFLIQYYNGEERAKGNILERFSAQQFPDLHSELNLSSLELGDSALYFCASRDGWSNQPQHFGDGTRLSIL.